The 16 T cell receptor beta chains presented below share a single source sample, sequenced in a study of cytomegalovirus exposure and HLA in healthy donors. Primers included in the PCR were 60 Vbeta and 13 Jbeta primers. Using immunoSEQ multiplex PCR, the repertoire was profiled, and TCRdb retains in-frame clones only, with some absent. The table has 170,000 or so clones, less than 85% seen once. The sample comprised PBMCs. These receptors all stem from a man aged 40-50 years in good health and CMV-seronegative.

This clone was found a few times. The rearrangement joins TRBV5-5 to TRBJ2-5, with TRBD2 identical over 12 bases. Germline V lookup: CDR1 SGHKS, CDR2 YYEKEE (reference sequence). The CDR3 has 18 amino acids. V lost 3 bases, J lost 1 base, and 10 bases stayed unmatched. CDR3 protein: CASSYPGLAGPSQETQYF. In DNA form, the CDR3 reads TGTGCCAGCAGCTATCCGGGACTAGCGGGCCCCTCCCAAGAGACCCAGTACTTC.

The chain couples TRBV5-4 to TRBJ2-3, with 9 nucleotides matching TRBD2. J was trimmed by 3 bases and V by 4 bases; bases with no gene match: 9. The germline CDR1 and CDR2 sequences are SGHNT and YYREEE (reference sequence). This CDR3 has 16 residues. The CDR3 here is CASSPRQAGGTDTQYF. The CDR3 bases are TGTGCCAGCAGCCCCAGGCAAGCGGGGGGAACAGATACGCAGTATTTT.

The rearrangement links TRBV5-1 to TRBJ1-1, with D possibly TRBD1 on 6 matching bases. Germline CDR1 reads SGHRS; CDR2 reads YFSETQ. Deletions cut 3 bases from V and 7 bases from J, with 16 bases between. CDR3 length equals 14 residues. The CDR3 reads CASSSQGGVGEAFF. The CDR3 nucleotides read TGCGCCAGCAGCTCACAGGGTGGGGTGGGTGAAGCTTTCTTT. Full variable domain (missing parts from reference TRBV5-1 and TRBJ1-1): KAGVTQTPRYLIKTRGQQVTLSCSPISGHRSVSWYQQTPGQGLQFLFEYFSETQRNKGNFPGRFSGRQFSNSRSEMNVSTLELGDSALYLCASSSQGGVGEAFFGQGTRLTVV.

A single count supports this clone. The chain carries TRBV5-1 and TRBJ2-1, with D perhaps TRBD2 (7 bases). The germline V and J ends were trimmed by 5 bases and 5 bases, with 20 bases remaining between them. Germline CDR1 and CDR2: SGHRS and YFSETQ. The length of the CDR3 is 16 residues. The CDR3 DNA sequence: TGCGCCAGCAGTTCCCTCCGGGCGGGGGCCAACAATGAGCAGTTCTTC. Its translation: CASSSLRAGANNEQFF.

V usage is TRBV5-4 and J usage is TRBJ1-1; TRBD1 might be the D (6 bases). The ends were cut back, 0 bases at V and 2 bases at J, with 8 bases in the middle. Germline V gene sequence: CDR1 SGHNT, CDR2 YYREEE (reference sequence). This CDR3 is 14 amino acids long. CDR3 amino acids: CASSLDRVNTEAFF. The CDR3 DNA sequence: TGTGCCAGCAGCTTGGACAGGGTCAACACTGAAGCTTTCTTT.

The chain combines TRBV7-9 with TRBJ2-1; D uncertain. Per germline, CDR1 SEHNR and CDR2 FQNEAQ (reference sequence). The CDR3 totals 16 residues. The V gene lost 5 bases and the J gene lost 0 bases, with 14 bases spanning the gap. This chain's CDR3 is CASSRYRLSSYNEQFF. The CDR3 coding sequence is TGTGCCAGCAGCCGTTATCGGTTGAGCTCCTACAATGAGCAGTTCTTC.

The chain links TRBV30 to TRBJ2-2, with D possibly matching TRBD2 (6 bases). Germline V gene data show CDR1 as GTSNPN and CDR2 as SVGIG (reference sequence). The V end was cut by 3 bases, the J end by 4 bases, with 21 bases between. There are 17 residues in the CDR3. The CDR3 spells CAWSRAGGAQSTGELFF. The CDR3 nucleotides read TGTGCCTGGAGCAGGGCAGGAGGGGCTCAGAGCACCGGGGAGCTGTTTTTT.

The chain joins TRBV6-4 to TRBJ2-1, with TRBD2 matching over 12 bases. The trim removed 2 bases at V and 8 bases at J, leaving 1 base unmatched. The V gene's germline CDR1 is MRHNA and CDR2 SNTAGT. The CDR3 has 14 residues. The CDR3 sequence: CASSDGLAGYEQFF. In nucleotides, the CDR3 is TGTGCCAGCAGTGACGGACTAGCGGGGTATGAGCAGTTCTTC.

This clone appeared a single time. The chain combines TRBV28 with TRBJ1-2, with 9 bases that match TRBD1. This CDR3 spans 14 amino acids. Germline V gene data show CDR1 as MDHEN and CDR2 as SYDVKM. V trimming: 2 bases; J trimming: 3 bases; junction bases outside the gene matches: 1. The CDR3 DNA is TGTGCCAGCAGTTTAGGGACAGGGCACTATGGCTACACCTTC. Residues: CASSLGTGHYGYTF.

The CDR3 loop reads CASSPGGRALTDTQYF. The DNA of the CDR3 is TGTGCCAGCTCACCCGGCGGGAGGGCCCTCACAGATACGCAGTATTTT. The chain recombines TRBV18 with TRBJ2-3; 9 nucleotides agree with TRBD2. Per germline, CDR1 KGHSH and CDR2 LQKENI. V lost 3 bases to trimming and J lost 2 bases; unmatched junction nucleotides: 6. The CDR3 is 16 residues long.

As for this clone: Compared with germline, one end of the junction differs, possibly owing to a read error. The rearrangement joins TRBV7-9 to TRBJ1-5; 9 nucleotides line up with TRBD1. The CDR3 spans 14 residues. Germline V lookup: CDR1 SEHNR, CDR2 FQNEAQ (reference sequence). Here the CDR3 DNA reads TGTTCCAGCAGCGACAGGGGGAGCAATCAGCCCCAGCATTTT. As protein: CSSSDRGSNQPQHF.

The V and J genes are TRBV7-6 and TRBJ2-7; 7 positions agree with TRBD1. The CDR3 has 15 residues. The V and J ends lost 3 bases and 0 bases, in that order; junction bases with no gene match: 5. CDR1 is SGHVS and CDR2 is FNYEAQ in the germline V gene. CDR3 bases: TGTGCCAGCAGCTTTACAGGGGAAAGCTCCTACGAGCAGTACTTC. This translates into CASSFTGESSYEQYF.

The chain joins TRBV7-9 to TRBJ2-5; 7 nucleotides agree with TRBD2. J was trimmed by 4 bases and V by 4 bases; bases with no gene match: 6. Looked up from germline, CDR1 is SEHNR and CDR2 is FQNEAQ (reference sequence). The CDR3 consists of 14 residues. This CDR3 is CASSSPIAGETQYF. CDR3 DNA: TGTGCCAGCAGCTCCCCGATAGCGGGAGAGACCCAGTACTTC.

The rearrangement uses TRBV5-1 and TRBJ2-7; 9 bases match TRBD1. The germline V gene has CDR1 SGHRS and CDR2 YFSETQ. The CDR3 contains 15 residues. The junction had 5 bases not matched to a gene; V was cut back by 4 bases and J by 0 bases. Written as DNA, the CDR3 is TGCGCCAGCAGCATGGGACAGGGTATCTCCTACGAGCAGTACTTC. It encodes CASSMGQGISYEQYF.

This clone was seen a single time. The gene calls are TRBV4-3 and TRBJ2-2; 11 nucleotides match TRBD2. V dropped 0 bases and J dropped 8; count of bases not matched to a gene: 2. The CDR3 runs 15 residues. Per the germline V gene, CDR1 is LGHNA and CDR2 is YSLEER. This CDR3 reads CASSQELAGVGELFF. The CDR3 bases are TGCGCCAGCAGCCAAGAACTAGCGGGGGTTGGGGAGCTGTTTTTT.

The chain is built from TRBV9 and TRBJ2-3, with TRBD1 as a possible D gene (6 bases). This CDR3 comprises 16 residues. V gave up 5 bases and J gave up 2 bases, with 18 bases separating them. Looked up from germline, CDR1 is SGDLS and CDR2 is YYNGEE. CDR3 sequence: CASSLPGQMYTDTQYF. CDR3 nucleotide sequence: TGTGCCAGCAGTCTCCCGGGACAAATGTACACAGATACGCAGTATTTT.